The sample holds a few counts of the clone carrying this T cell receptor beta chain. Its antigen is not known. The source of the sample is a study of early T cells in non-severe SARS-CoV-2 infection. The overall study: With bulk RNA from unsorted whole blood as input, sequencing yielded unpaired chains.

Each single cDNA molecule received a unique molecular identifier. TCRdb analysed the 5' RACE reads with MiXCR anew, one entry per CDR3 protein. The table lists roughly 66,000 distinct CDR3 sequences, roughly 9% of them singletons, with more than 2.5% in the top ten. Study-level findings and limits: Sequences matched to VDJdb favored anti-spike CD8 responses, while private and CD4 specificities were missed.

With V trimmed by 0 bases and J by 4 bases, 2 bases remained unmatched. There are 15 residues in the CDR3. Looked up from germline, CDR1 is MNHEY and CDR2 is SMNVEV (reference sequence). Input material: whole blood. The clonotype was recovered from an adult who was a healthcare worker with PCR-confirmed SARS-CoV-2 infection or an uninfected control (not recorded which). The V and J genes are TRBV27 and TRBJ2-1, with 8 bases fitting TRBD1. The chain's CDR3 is CASSLSRTGYNEQFF. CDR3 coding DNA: TGTGCCAGCAGTTTATCCAGGACAGGGTACAATGAGCAGTTCTTC.